The rows below give T cell receptor beta chains drawn from one sample of a study of regulatory T cells in long-lasting Graves disease. Using its own MiXCR run on the multiplex PCR reads, TCRdb lists one record per CDR3 protein. The sample lists around 500,000 distinct CDR3 sequences; more than 15% were seen once. These same records also appear under a second study, on T cells in Graves' hyperthyroidism and ophthalmopathy.

The sample in question was peripheral blood mononuclear cells (PBMCs), obtained at new diagnosis, from a patient treated with antithyroid drugs. Every receptor here comes from a woman aged 40 to 65 with Graves disease. Both conserved end residues are part of each CDR3. A D gene is named only where the DNA matches it firmly. The size of a clone is reported for some rows only, either as once, few or many, or as a class for expanded clones.

V,size,D,J,CDR3,DNA
TRBV11-2,many,.,TRBJ1-2,CASSLVQGLDYGYTF,TGTGCCAGCAGCTTAGTCCAGGGGCTCGACTATGGCTACACCTTC
TRBV19,few,.,TRBJ1-1,CASSILGVATEAFF,TGTGCCAGTAGTATACTGGGGGTGGCCACTGAAGCTTTCTTT
TRBV20-1,many,.,TRBJ2-7,CSARDRGSGVGEQYF,TGCAGTGCTAGAGATCGGGGCAGTGGCGTGGGGGAGCAGTACTTC
TRBV12-3/TRBV12-4,many,.,TRBJ1-5,CASSPSADQPQHF,TGTGCCAGCAGTCCCTCAGCAGATCAGCCCCAGCATTTT
TRBV3-1,many,TRBD1,TRBJ2-5,CASSPLTGKETQYF,TGTGCCAGCAGCCCGCTGACAGGGAAAGAGACCCAGTACTTC
TRBV2,many,TRBD2,TRBJ2-1,CASNPSGGPSYNEQFF,TGTGCCAGCAACCCTAGCGGGGGGCCCTCCTACAATGAGCAGTTCTTC
TRBV3-1,few,.,TRBJ1-3,CASSQDPMAGSGNTIYF,TGTGCCAGCAGCCAAGATCCCATGGCGGGGTCAGGAAACACCATATATTTT
TRBV7-9,many,TRBD1,TRBJ1-1,CASSSGDSYGTEAFF,TGTGCCAGCAGCTCAGGGGACAGCTACGGCACTGAAGCTTTCTTT
TRBV6-1,.,.,TRBJ2-7,CATSQGPYEQYF,TGTGCCACCTCCCAGGGGCCCTACGAGCAGTACTTC
TRBV3-1,.,TRBD2,TRBJ2-5,CASSRGLAGGQETQHF,TGTGCCAGCAGCCGTGGACTAGCGGGGGGGCAAGAGACCCAGCACTTC
TRBV4-1,.,.,TRBJ1-2,CASSQNSGVNYGYTF,TGCGCCAGCAGCCAAAACTCAGGGGTTAACTATGGCTACACCTTC
TRBV19,.,.,TRBJ2-2,CASSLVAFANTGELFF,TGTGCCAGTAGTTTAGTCGCGTTCGCGAACACCGGGGAGCTGTTTTTT
TRBV12-5,few,TRBD2,TRBJ2-1,CASMGLAGWEQFF,TGTGCTAGTATGGGACTAGCGGGGTGGGAGCAGTTCTTC
TRBV19,.,.,TRBJ2-1,CASSIYGRDEQFF,TGTGCCAGTAGTATCTACGGCCGGGACGAGCAGTTCTTC
TRBV5-1,.,.,TRBJ2-5,CASSVDNQETQYF,TGCGCCAGCAGCGTGGACAACCAAGAGACCCAGTACTTC
TRBV19,.,TRBD1,TRBJ1-2,CASRVDRGYGYTF,TGTGCCAGCAGGGTGGACAGGGGTTATGGCTACACCTTC
TRBV11-2,many,.,TRBJ2-5,CASSLAGGNGVTQYF,TGTGCCAGCAGCTTAGCGGGTGGAAATGGGGTGACCCAGTACTTC
TRBV3-1,.,.,TRBJ1-1,CASSLSSQGHWSTEAFF,TGTGCCAGCAGCCTCAGCTCCCAGGGACACTGGAGCACTGAAGCTTTCTTT
TRBV28,many,.,TRBJ1-2,CASSSQGIYGYTF,TGTGCCAGCAGTTCACAGGGAATCTATGGCTACACCTTC
TRBV12-3/TRBV12-4,many,.,TRBJ2-3,CASSLDRETDTQYF,TGTGCCAGCAGTTTAGACAGGGAGACAGATACGCAGTATTTT
TRBV20-1,many,.,TRBJ2-7,CSALNQGNEQYF,TGCAGTGCCCTTAACCAGGGGAACGAGCAGTACTTC
TRBV3-1,many,TRBD2,TRBJ2-1,CASSTGLAGGSEQFF,TGTGCCAGCAGCACCGGACTAGCGGGGGGGAGTGAGCAGTTCTTC
TRBV3-1,many,TRBD1,TRBJ1-1,CASSPSGTAFSEAFF,TGTGCCAGCAGCCCCTCCGGGACAGCTTTTTCCGAAGCTTTCTTT
TRBV5-1,.,.,TRBJ1-2,CAIPLWRPTF,TGCGCCATTCCCCTTTGGAGGCCCACCTTC
TRBV2,many,.,TRBJ2-1,CASPHDARVPYNEQFF,TGTGCCAGTCCCCATGACGCCAGGGTCCCCTACAATGAGCAGTTCTTC
TRBV7-9,many,.,TRBJ1-2,CASSPSLDFNYGYTF,TGTGCCAGCAGCCCCTCCTTAGACTTTAACTATGGCTACACCTTC